This TCR beta chain emerged from a study of neurological immune-mediated disorders. With V trimmed by 6 bases and J by 3 bases, 6 bases remained unmatched. The germline V gene has CDR1 SQVTM and CDR2 ANQGSEA. This CDR3 spans 14 amino acids. Synthesis of cDNA was accomplished via 5'RACE employing 10-nucleotide random UMIs. TCRdb recomputed calls from the 5' RACE reads with MiXCR, one row per CDR3 protein. The sample shows about 70,000 distinct CDR3 sequences, roughly 4.9% of them seen only once. By sample fraction, this clonotype is medium-sized (0.01 to 0.1%). The chain has TRBV29-1 and TRBJ2-1, with 9 bases aligning to TRBD2. The sequenced sample consisted of PBMCs. The TCR originated in a human donor with multiple sclerosis. The donor label of this sample is uncertain. Written as DNA, the CDR3 is TGCAGCGTGGGTAGCGGGAGATACTACAATGAGCAGTTCTTC. This codes for CSVGSGRYYNEQFF.